These 29 T cell receptor beta chains share one sample of origin, sequenced in a study of T cell repertoires in cytomegalovirus infection. Their target antigens are unknown. TCRdb analysed the reads with MiXCR anew, one entry per CDR3 protein. The repertoire holds hundreds of thousands of distinct CDR3 sequences, with more than 40% as singletons. Sequences were derived from cultured PBMCs, sampled from culture after CMV antigen stimulation. The receptors were sampled from a human donor in good health (CMV status not recorded). Some clones in this sample may be carry-over from other donors' samples.

This clonotype was observed once. The chain uses TRBV5-1 and TRBJ1-5, with unresolved D. From germline, CDR1 is SGHRS and CDR2 YFSETQ. The CDR3 is 14 amino acids. V was clipped by 3 bases and J by 3 bases, with 10 bases between them. CDR3 in amino acids: CASSSDGLNQPQHF. The CDR3 region has the DNA TGCGCCAGCAGCTCGGACGGCCTCAATCAGCCCCAGCATTTT.

The rearrangement joins TRBV9 to TRBJ2-3; tentative D call: TRBD2 (5 bases). Per the germline V gene, CDR1 is SGDLS and CDR2 is YYNGEE. V was shortened by 2 bases and J by 2 bases, with 6 bases between the two germline ends. The CDR3 runs to 13 residues. As DNA, the CDR3 is TGTGCCAGCAGCGTGCGGGCCACAGATACGCAGTATTTT. Its protein product is CASSVRATDTQYF. Full variable domain (outside the CDR3, taken from reference TRBV9 and TRBJ2-3): DSGVTQTPKHLITATGQRVTLRCSPRSGDLSVYWYQQSLDQGLQFLIQYYNGEERAKGNILERFSAQQFPDLHSELNLSSLELGDSALYFCASSVRATDTQYFGPGTRLTVL.

This clonotype was seen a handful of times. V gene TRBV7-4 combines with J gene TRBJ1-2; D call uncertain. This CDR3 contains 11 residues. The germline V and J ends were trimmed by 5 bases and 6 bases, with 7 bases remaining between them. Germline loops: CDR1 SGHVT, CDR2 SQSDAQ. The CDR3 DNA is TGTGCCAGCAGCCCCTCGGATGGCTACACCTTC. Its translation is CASSPSDGYTF.

This clonotype has ten or more counts. CDR3 residues: CASSPNGWAPNQPQHF. In DNA form, the CDR3 reads TGTGCCAGCAGCCCCAATGGATGGGCTCCTAATCAGCCCCAGCATTTT. The gene calls are TRBV7-2 and TRBJ1-5; D uncertain. The CDR3 has 16 residues. V was trimmed by 5 bases and J by 4 bases, leaving 18 bases between them. Per the germline V gene, CDR1 is SGHTA and CDR2 is FQGNSA. Based on the CDR3 plus reference TRBV7-2 and TRBJ1-5, the full variable domain is GAGVSQSPSNKVTEKGKDVELRCDPISGHTALYWYRQSLGQGLEFLIYFQGNSAPDKSGLPSDRFSAERTGGSVSTLTIQRTQQEDSAVYLCASSPNGWAPNQPQHFGDGTRLSIL.

CDR3 sequence: CSASDREWADTQYF. The DNA for the CDR3 is TGCAGTGCTTCAGACAGGGAGTGGGCAGATACGCAGTATTTT. This sequence joins TRBV20-1 and TRBJ2-3; 7 bases align to TRBD1. V lost 5 bases, J lost 4 bases, and 9 bases stayed unmatched. Germline CDR1 reads DFQATT; CDR2 reads SNEGSKA (reference sequence). This CDR3 has 14 residues.

The rearrangement uses TRBV12-3 or TRBV12-4 and TRBJ2-3; 9 bases agree with TRBD2. Trimming removed 3 bases from V and 8 bases from J; junction bases left unmatched: 15. The length of the CDR3 is 17 residues. The CDR3 loop reads CASSLSPLAGPGSTQYF. In DNA form, the CDR3 reads TGTGCCAGCAGTTTGTCCCCCCTAGCGGGGCCTGGTTCTACGCAGTATTTT.

V gene TRBV10-2 combines with J gene TRBJ1-2, with D hard to call. The CDR3 consists of 13 residues. Deletions cut 10 bases from V and 0 bases from J, with 12 bases between. CDR1 is WSHSY and CDR2 is SAAADI in the germline V gene. The CDR3 DNA follows: TGCGCCACCGCGGACGGAACTAACTATGGCTACACCTTC. This gives the protein CATADGTNYGYTF.

The J gene is TRBJ2-5, the V gene TRBV4-2; the D gene is possibly TRBD2 (6 bases). There are 15 residues in the CDR3. Germline CDR1 reads LGHNA; CDR2 reads YNFKEQ. The ends were cut back, 5 bases at V and 2 bases at J, with 15 bases in the middle. The CDR3 bases are TGTGCCAGCAGCGAGGGGACTCCGAGGCAAGAGACCCAGTACTTC. This encodes CASSEGTPRQETQYF.

The sample holds a few counts of this clonotype. The chain links TRBV11-2 to TRBJ2-7, with D possibly TRBD2 on 7 matching bases. Trimming took 5 bases from V and 3 from J, leaving 26 bases between them. Germline CDR1 SGHAT, CDR2 FQNNGV. This CDR3 has 18 residues. CDR3 protein: CASSAEGGFGPFGYEQYF. The CDR3 DNA sequence: TGTGCCAGCAGCGCAGAGGGGGGGTTTGGTCCCTTCGGCTACGAGCAGTACTTC.

This chain joins TRBV7-2 and TRBJ1-2; D perhaps matches TRBD1 (6 bases). Germline CDR1 SGHTA, CDR2 FQGNSA. With 1 base removed from V and 3 bases from J, the gap between germline ends came to 18 bases. The CDR3 is 17 amino acids. The CDR3 sequence is CASSLEFGQPGDYGYTF. As DNA, the CDR3 is TGTGCCAGCAGCTTAGAGTTTGGACAGCCTGGTGACTATGGCTACACCTTC. Together with reference TRBV7-2 and TRBJ1-2, the CDR3 gives the full variable domain: GAGVSQSPSNKVTEKGKDVELRCDPISGHTALYWYRQSLGQGLEFLIYFQGNSAPDKSGLPSDRFSAERTGGSVSTLTIQRTQQEDSAVYLCASSLEFGQPGDYGYTFGSGTRLTVV.

The rearrangement joins TRBV11-3 to TRBJ2-1, with 10 positions matching TRBD1. The ends lost 0 bases at V and 6 bases at J; junction bases unmatched: 5. The V gene's germline CDR1 is SGHNT and CDR2 YENEEA. The CDR3 covers 16 residues. The CDR3 loop is CASSLEGTGVVNEQFF. In DNA form, the CDR3 reads TGTGCCAGCAGCTTAGAGGGGACAGGGGTGGTCAATGAGCAGTTCTTC.

V gene TRBV6-8 combines with J gene TRBJ2-7, with D tentatively TRBD2 (6 bases). Between the trimmed V and J ends, which lost 5 bases and 7 bases, there was a span of 15 bases. The CDR3 contains 13 residues. Germline values: CDR1 MNHGY, CDR2 SAAAGT. CDR3 bases: TGTGCCAGCAGTATCTCGGGGGTGGGGGAGCAGTACTTC. Amino acids: CASSISGVGEQYF.

This clonotype was counted between two and nine times. The V gene is TRBV7-2, the J gene TRBJ2-3, with 7 bases that match TRBD2. Trimming took 1 base from V and 4 from J; bases not matched to a gene: 8. CDR3 length: 16 residues. Germline V gene data show CDR1 as SGHTA and CDR2 as FQGNSA. CDR3 region: CASSLVAGVGADTQYF. CDR3 coding DNA: TGTGCCAGCAGCTTAGTTGCGGGAGTAGGGGCAGATACGCAGTATTTT.

The V call is TRBV4-3, the J call TRBJ1-1, with 8 bases aligning to TRBD1. Germline V CDR1 and CDR2: LGHNA, YSLEER. The CDR3 is 17 amino acids. V was clipped by 4 bases and J by 5 bases; unmatched bases: 15. CDR3 DNA: TGCGCCAGCAGCCCACCGCGGACAGGGCTAACGATGACTGAAGCTTTCTTT. This sequence encodes CASSPPRTGLTMTEAFF.

This clonotype occurred a few times. The chain combines TRBV11-2 with TRBJ2-7; D remains ambiguous. From germline, CDR1 is SGHAT and CDR2 FQNNGV. The CDR3 contains 15 residues. V was trimmed by 2 bases and J by 0 bases, leaving 11 bases between them. The CDR3 DNA follows: TGTGCCAGCAGCTTATCATCCCTGAGCTCCTACGAGCAGTACTTC. Translation gives CASSLSSLSSYEQYF. Using reference TRBV11-2 and TRBJ2-7 for the parts outside the CDR3, the full variable domain is EAGVAQSPRYKIIEKRQSVAFWCNPISGHATLYWYQQILGQGPKLLIQFQNNGVVDDSQLPKDRFSAERLKGVDSTLKIQPAKLEDSAVYLCASSLSSLSSYEQYFGPGTRLTVT.

This sequence joins TRBV11-1 and TRBJ1-1; weak D call: TRBD1 (5 bases). This CDR3 has 14 residues. Germline V gene lookup returns CDR1 SGHAT and CDR2 FQDESV (reference sequence). V was cut by 4 bases and J by 5 bases, with 14 bases left in between. In DNA form, the CDR3 reads TGTGCCAGCAGCTACACCCACGGGGGTACTGAAGCTTTCTTT. The encoded protein is CASSYTHGGTEAFF.

The chain links TRBV7-8 to TRBJ2-7; 7 bases line up with TRBD2. With 5 bases clipped from V and 0 bases from J, the junction kept 13 bases outside the gene matches. CDR3 length: 17 residues. Per the germline V gene, CDR1 is SGHVS and CDR2 is FQNEAQ. The CDR3 coding sequence is TGTGCCAGCAGCGTGAACACGGGAGGTGCTATCTCCTACGAGCAGTACTTC. This codes for CASSVNTGGAISYEQYF.

The chain uses TRBV10-3 and TRBJ2-3; possibly TRBD1 or TRBD2 for D (6 bases each). Trimming pared 5 bases from V and 2 bases from J, leaving 14 bases between. This CDR3 is built from 15 residues. Germline CDR1 and CDR2: ENHRY and SYGVKD. CDR3 in DNA: TGTGCCATCAGTAGGGGGGCGGCATACACAGATACGCAGTATTTT. This translates into CAISRGAAYTDTQYF.

This chain links TRBV18 with TRBJ1-2; the D gene is possibly TRBD1 (5 bases). V shed 3 bases and J shed 4 bases, with 12 bases lying between them. There are 14 residues in the CDR3. From germline, CDR1 is KGHSH and CDR2 LQKENI. The CDR3 protein is CASSPPVDSYGYTF. As DNA, the CDR3 is TGTGCCAGCTCACCGCCCGTCGACAGCTATGGCTACACCTTC.

The genes are TRBV7-8 and TRBJ2-1, with TRBD2 matching 11 bases. The germline CDR1 and CDR2 sequences are SGHVS and FQNEAQ. The CDR3 runs 13 residues. With 5 bases clipped from V and 10 bases from J, the junction kept 4 bases outside the gene matches. CDR3 sequence (DNA): TGTGCCAGCAGCGCCCGACTAGCGGGGGAGCAGTTCTTC. It is translated as CASSARLAGEQFF.

The chain employs TRBV7-6 and TRBJ2-3; TRBD2 agrees at 9 bases. V was pared by 5 bases and J by 6 bases, with 12 bases of the junction left unmatched. The CDR3 runs 16 residues. In germline, CDR1 is SGHVS, CDR2 FNYEAQ. The CDR3 loop is CASSQYGTSTVDTQYF. In nucleotides, the CDR3 is TGTGCCAGCAGCCAGTACGGGACTAGCACCGTGGATACGCAGTATTTT.

V usage is TRBV11-2 and J usage is TRBJ2-3; D ambiguous. There are 15 residues in the CDR3. Between the trimmed V and J ends, which lost 0 bases and 4 bases, there was a span of 11 bases. In germline, CDR1 is SGHAT, CDR2 FQNNGV. The CDR3: CASSLDQSSADTQYF. CDR3 DNA: TGTGCCAGCAGCTTAGATCAGAGCAGCGCAGATACGCAGTATTTT. The full variable domain, its missing parts supplied by reference TRBV11-2 and TRBJ2-3, is EAGVAQSPRYKIIEKRQSVAFWCNPISGHATLYWYQQILGQGPKLLIQFQNNGVVDDSQLPKDRFSAERLKGVDSTLKIQPAKLEDSAVYLCASSLDQSSADTQYFGPGTRLTVL.

J is TRBJ1-5 and V is TRBV2; tentatively, D is TRBD1 (5 bases). Germline V gives CDR1 SNHLY, CDR2 FYNNEI. V was cut by 2 bases and J by 5 bases, with 13 bases left in between. This CDR3 is built from 15 residues. CDR3 residues: CASSERDPGYQPQHF. The CDR3 nucleotides are TGTGCCAGCAGTGAACGGGACCCTGGTTATCAGCCCCAGCATTTT.

The chain has TRBV5-1 and TRBJ1-4, with D perhaps matching TRBD1 (5 bases). The germline V gene encodes CDR1 SGHRS and CDR2 YFSETQ. V dropped 3 bases and J dropped 3 bases, with 15 bases sitting between them. The length of the CDR3 is 16 residues. As DNA, the CDR3 is TGCGCCAGCAGCTGGGGCTCGGGAGGGCCTAATGAAAAACTGTTTTTT. This gives the protein CASSWGSGGPNEKLFF. The variable domain in full, completed from reference TRBV5-1 and TRBJ1-4, reads KAGVTQTPRYLIKTRGQQVTLSCSPISGHRSVSWYQQTPGQGLQFLFEYFSETQRNKGNFPGRFSGRQFSNSRSEMNVSTLELGDSALYLCASSWGSGGPNEKLFFGSGTQLSVL.

The sample holds a few counts of this clonotype. The chain couples TRBV7-6 to TRBJ1-6; unclear D gene. CDR1 and CDR2 (germline): SGHVS, FNYEAQ. Trimming stripped 5 bases from V and 11 bases from J, with 10 bases between. This CDR3 region has 12 residues. The CDR3 sequence: CASSHHRPPLHF. The CDR3 bases are TGTGCCAGCAGCCATCACCGGCCACCCCTCCACTTT.

This clonotype was counted only a few times. The V gene is TRBV7-8, the J gene TRBJ2-1; 7 nucleotides agree with TRBD1. The CDR3 contains 15 residues. Germline values: CDR1 SGHVS, CDR2 FQNEAQ. V lost 5 bases and J lost 3; bases outside the gene matches: 7. The CDR3 spells CASSTYQGDYNEQFF. The CDR3 bases are TGTGCCAGCAGCACCTACCAGGGGGACTACAATGAGCAGTTCTTC.

This chain uses TRBV28 with TRBJ2-4; 9 bases are a match to TRBD2. The CDR3 is 18 amino acids. Per the germline V gene, CDR1 is MDHEN and CDR2 is SYDVKM. The trim removed 8 bases at V and 0 bases at J, leaving 14 bases unmatched. In DNA, the CDR3 is TGTGCCAGCCGCCGGAGCGGGGGGCTTAAACTAGCCAAAAACATTCAGTACTTC. Translation gives CASRRSGGLKLAKNIQYF. Full variable domain (outside the CDR3, taken from reference TRBV28 and TRBJ2-4): DVKVTQSSRYLVKRTGEKVFLECVQDMDHENMFWYRQDPGLGLRLIYFSYDVKMKEKGDIPEGYSVSREKKERFSLILESASTNQTSMYLCASRRSGGLKLAKNIQYFGAGTRLSVL.

V and J are TRBV12-3 or TRBV12-4 and TRBJ1-4; D unclear. The CDR3 is 16 residues long. V shed 5 bases and J shed 8 bases, with 21 bases lying between them. The CDR3 bases are TGTGCCAGCAGTCCTCCGGGGAGGGCGGTGGTGGAAAAACTGTTTTTT. Protein sequence: CASSPPGRAVVEKLFF.

This chain joins TRBV7-2 and TRBJ2-7, with 12 bases aligning to TRBD2. The CDR3 length is 14 residues. Per the germline V gene, CDR1 is SGHTA and CDR2 is FQGNSA. Trimming removed 10 bases from V and 3 bases from J; junction bases left unmatched: 7. The CDR3, as DNA: TGTGCCACCTCAAAGACTAGCGGGAGCTACGAGCAGTACTTC. Protein sequence: CATSKTSGSYEQYF. Drawing the rest from reference TRBV7-2 and TRBJ2-7, the complete variable domain is GAGVSQSPSNKVTEKGKDVELRCDPISGHTALYWYRQSLGQGLEFLIYFQGNSAPDKSGLPSDRFSAERTGGSVSTLTIQRTQQEDSAVYLCATSKTSGSYEQYFGPGTRLTVT.